The rows below give T cell receptor beta chains drawn from one sample of a study of T cells in tuberculosis. Using immunoSEQ multiplex PCR, the repertoire was profiled, and TCRdb retains in-frame clones only, with some absent. This repertoire shows 55,000 to 60,000 clones, roughly 88% found once; its top ten account for about a fifth. Sequencing was carried out using CD1b-GMM tetramer-negative cells sorted from PBMCs. These receptors came from an adult woman with latent tuberculosis. The CDR3 runs from the conserved cysteine through the conserved F or W.

j_call,v_call,cdr3_aa
TRBJ2-5,TRBV11-3,CASSLESGNGETQYF
TRBJ1-5,TRBV4-1,CASSQSLGQVVKVPQHF
TRBJ2-7,TRBV6-5,CASRRKKSAYEQYF
TRBJ2-7,TRBV6-6,CASSPDNAPSYEQYF
TRBJ1-2,TRBV2,CASSGWTGNNYGYTF
TRBJ2-7,TRBV4-1,CASSQDLGLSYEQYF
TRBJ2-7,TRBV6-5,CASTRQGGRYEQYF
TRBJ2-5,TRBV7-9,CASSSRTGGKETQYF
TRBJ2-3,TRBV5-1,CASSPQGGSDTQYF
TRBJ2-1,TRBV6-1,CASSEWSSPNEQFF
TRBJ1-2,TRBV7-2,CASSQEGVGGYTF